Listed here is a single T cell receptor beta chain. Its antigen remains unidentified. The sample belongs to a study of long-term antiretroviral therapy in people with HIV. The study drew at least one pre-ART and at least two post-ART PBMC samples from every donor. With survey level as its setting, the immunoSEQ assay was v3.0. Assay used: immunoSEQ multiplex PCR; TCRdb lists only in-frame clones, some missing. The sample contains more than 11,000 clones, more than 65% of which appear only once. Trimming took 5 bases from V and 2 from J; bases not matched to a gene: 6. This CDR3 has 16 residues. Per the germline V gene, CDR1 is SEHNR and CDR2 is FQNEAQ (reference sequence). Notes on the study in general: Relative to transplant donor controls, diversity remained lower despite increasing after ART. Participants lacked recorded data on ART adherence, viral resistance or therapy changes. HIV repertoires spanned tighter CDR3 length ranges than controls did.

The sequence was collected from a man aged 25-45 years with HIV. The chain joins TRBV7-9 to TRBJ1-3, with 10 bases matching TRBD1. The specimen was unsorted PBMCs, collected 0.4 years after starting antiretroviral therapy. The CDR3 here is CASSHGTGETGNTIYF. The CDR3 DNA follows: TGTGCCAGCAGCCATGGGACAGGGGAGACTGGAAACACCATATATTTT.